This T cell receptor (beta chain) is from a study of radiotherapy plus CTLA-4 blockade in lung cancer. Whole-study findings and limits: Tumor-derived TCR clones expanded in blood after radiotherapy plus ipilimumab. Response, reportedly, was best predicted by interferon-beta along with early blood T cell clone dynamics.

In the case of this clone: What it binds is not known.

The study gave focal radiation plus ipilimumab CTLA-4 blockade to patients with chemo-refractory metastatic non-small-cell lung cancer. The method was immunoSEQ multiplex PCR; TCRdb's version includes in-frame clones alone and lacks a portion of them. The sample includes under 95,000 clones, 78% of them seen just once. Germline V gene lookup returns CDR1 SGHNT and CDR2 YYREEE (reference sequence). V lost 1 base to trimming and J lost 1 base; unmatched junction nucleotides: 7. The CDR3 extends over 17 amino acids. The J gene is TRBJ2-2, the V gene TRBV5-4; 7 bases are a match to TRBD1. The source is a human donor with non-small cell lung cancer whose response to radiotherapy plus ipilimumab could not be evaluated. Some clones in this sample may be carry-over from other donors' samples. Here the sequenced sample was peripheral blood, taken from a patient treated with radiotherapy plus ipilimumab. The CDR3 protein is CASSLFSGTVNTGELFF. For the CDR3, the DNA is TGTGCCAGCAGCTTGTTCTCCGGGACAGTGAACACCGGGGAGCTGTTTTTT.